Presented here are 26 T cell receptor beta chains from one specimen sequenced in a study of cytomegalovirus exposure and HLA in healthy donors. The PCR employed 60 Vbeta primers together with 13 Jbeta primers. Clones were sequenced by immunoSEQ multiplex PCR, and TCRdb holds only the in-frame ones, with some missing. The sample holds around 110,000 clones, over 60% seen once. The sequenced sample was PBMCs. The receptor source for this set is a woman in her thirties or forties in good health and CMV-seropositive.

The rearrangement joins TRBV19 to TRBJ2-1; 7 nucleotides align to TRBD2. The CDR3 totals 15 residues. CDR1 is LNHDA, CDR2 SQIVND, per germline (reference sequence). Losses at the gene ends were 7 bases for V and 7 bases for J; bases not matched to a gene: 13. CDR3 sequence reads: CASTFLTSSNNEQFF. DNA for the CDR3: TGTGCCAGTACTTTTCTGACTAGCTCCAATAATGAGCAGTTCTTC.

The rearrangement links TRBV9 to TRBJ1-1; 9 bases agree with TRBD1. The V and J ends lost 4 bases and 12 bases, in that order; junction bases with no gene match: 22. The CDR3 has 17 residues. From germline, CDR1 is SGDLS and CDR2 YYNGEE. CDR3 bases: TGTGCCAGCAGCCCCGCAAACAGGGGGCGGTTCCTCCATGATACTTTCTTT. This translates into CASSPANRGRFLHDTFF. Full variable domain (outside the CDR3, taken from reference TRBV9 and TRBJ1-1): DSGVTQTPKHLITATGQRVTLRCSPRSGDLSVYWYQQSLDQGLQFLIQYYNGEERAKGNILERFSAQQFPDLHSELNLSSLELGDSALYFCASSPANRGRFLHDTFFGQGTRLTVV.

The chain carries TRBV5-6 and TRBJ2-5, with 12 bases aligning to TRBD2. Germline values: CDR1 SGHDT, CDR2 YYEEEE. The CDR3 sequence is 16 residues long. Trimming at V came to 0 bases and at J to 5 bases, leaving 5 bases not matched to a gene. CDR3 residues: CASSLGLAGGRETQYF. CDR3 nucleotides: TGTGCCAGCAGCTTGGGGCTAGCGGGGGGGCGGGAGACCCAGTACTTC.

The chain links TRBV19 to TRBJ1-5; D is unresolved. Germline V gives CDR1 LNHDA, CDR2 SQIVND (reference sequence). The V gene lost 5 bases and the J gene lost 1 base, with 15 bases spanning the gap. The CDR3 has 16 residues. The CDR3 loop is CASSPTGLGSNQPQHF. For the CDR3, the DNA is TGTGCCAGTAGTCCCACCGGACTTGGGAGCAATCAGCCCCAGCATTTT.

The sample holds a few counts of this clone. The gene calls are TRBV18 and TRBJ1-1; unclear D gene. V lost 2 bases and J lost 3, with 7 bases in between. Germline CDR1 reads KGHSH; CDR2 reads LQKENI. The CDR3 consists of 13 residues. The CDR3 DNA reads as TGTGCCAGCTCACCAGGCGGGCACACTGAAGCTTTCTTT. It codes for CASSPGGHTEAFF.

The V and J genes are TRBV30 and TRBJ1-5; TRBD1 matches at 8 bases. This CDR3 contains 14 residues. The trim removed 5 bases at V and 7 bases at J, leaving 10 bases unmatched. Germline CDR1 reads GTSNPN; CDR2 reads SVGIG (reference sequence). CDR3 sequence reads: CAWGYGQGHQPQHF. For the CDR3, the DNA is TGTGCCTGGGGTTACGGACAGGGACACCAGCCCCAGCATTTT.

The chain carries TRBV19 and TRBJ2-7; TRBD1 matches 9 bases. The CDR3 spans 17 residues. The ends lost 4 bases at V and 4 bases at J; junction bases unmatched: 14. Germline-derived CDR1 and CDR2 are LNHDA and SQIVND (reference sequence). CDR3 protein: CASSTNPGQGRGYEQYF. DNA for the CDR3: TGTGCCAGTAGTACCAACCCGGGACAGGGAAGGGGGTACGAGCAGTACTTC.

The chain recombines TRBV30 with TRBJ1-1, with D possibly being TRBD1 (6 bases). Germline V lookup: CDR1 GTSNPN, CDR2 SVGIG (reference sequence). This CDR3 has 14 residues. Trimming stripped 4 bases from V and 1 base from J, with 13 bases between. CDR3 sequence: CAWKTGHRNTEAFF. The DNA for the CDR3 is TGTGCCTGGAAAACGGGACACCGGAACACTGAAGCTTTCTTT.

J is TRBJ2-4 and V is TRBV6-6; tentative D call: TRBD2 (6 bases). The V end was cut by 4 bases, the J end by 1 base, with 14 bases between. The CDR3 totals 16 residues. Germline V CDR1 and CDR2: MNHNY, SVGAGI (reference sequence). The CDR3 DNA reads TGTGCCAGCAGTTTGGGCGGGGTGGGGGCCAAAAACATTCAGTACTTC. This translates into CASSLGGVGAKNIQYF.

In its sample, this clone was seen a few times. This chain connects TRBV6-1 to TRBJ1-1; unclear D gene. Germline V CDR1 and CDR2: MNHNS, SASEGT. V dropped 4 bases and J dropped 3 bases, with 12 bases sitting between them. The CDR3 is 14 residues long. In nucleotides, the CDR3 is TGTGCCAGCAGTGTCACGGGGATGGACACTGAAGCTTTCTTT. Translation: CASSVTGMDTEAFF.

The chain joins TRBV7-9 to TRBJ2-3; 10 nucleotides match TRBD1. V lost 5 bases to trimming and J lost 1 base; unmatched junction nucleotides: 9. The germline CDR1 and CDR2 sequences are SEHNR and FQNEAQ (reference sequence). This CDR3 spans 17 amino acids. CDR3 DNA sequence: TGTGCCAGCAGCCCTCGATTGACAGGGGGCGGCACAGATACGCAGTATTTT. Its protein is CASSPRLTGGGTDTQYF.

The sample holds a few counts of this clone. The CDR3 region is CASSDEDSGANVLTF. The CDR3 DNA is TGTGCCAGCAGCGATGAGGATTCCGGGGCCAACGTCCTGACTTTC. The V gene is TRBV6-5, the J gene TRBJ2-6; the D is unclear. The CDR3 extends over 15 amino acids. The germline V gene encodes CDR1 MNHEY and CDR2 SVGAGI. V gave up 6 bases and J gave up 4 bases, with 13 bases separating them.

V is TRBV30 and J is TRBJ2-7; TRBD1 is a possible D gene (6 bases). This CDR3 is built from 13 residues. The V end lost 1 base, the J end lost 2 bases, and 9 bases lay between the germline ends. Germline V lookup: CDR1 GTSNPN, CDR2 SVGIG (reference sequence). This chain's CDR3 is CAWSGDTPYEQYF. CDR3 nucleotides: TGTGCCTGGAGTGGGGACACCCCCTACGAGCAGTACTTC.

This rearrangement joins TRBV4-2 to TRBJ2-7; 15 bases map to TRBD2. Germline CDR1 LGHNA, CDR2 YNFKEQ. V shed 7 bases, J shed 6 bases, and the junction held 10 bases outside the gene matches. This CDR3 region has 16 residues. The CDR3 DNA reads as TGTGCCAGCAAGTGGACTAGCGGGAGGGCCAGTTCCGAGCAGTACTTC. Translation: CASKWTSGRASSEQYF.

There are a few counts of this clone. The gene calls are TRBV7-2 and TRBJ1-5; 9 nucleotides match TRBD1. Germline lookup yields CDR1 SGHTA and CDR2 FQGNSA. Germline trimming cut 4 bases from V and 6 bases from J; bases unmatched to any gene: 7. This CDR3 spans 15 amino acids. The CDR3 nucleotides read TGTGCCAGCAGCTCCACAGGGGGCGCGGGTCAGCCCCAGCATTTT. Translating gives CASSSTGGAGQPQHF.

Only one count was recorded for this clone. This chain joins TRBV28 and TRBJ1-3; weak D call: TRBD1 (6 bases). This CDR3 contains 15 residues. The V and J ends lost 5 bases and 0 bases respectively, with 11 bases between them. The germline gives CDR1 MDHEN, CDR2 SYDVKM. CDR3 residues: CASSPWTASGNTIYF. Written as DNA, the CDR3 is TGTGCCAGCAGTCCCTGGACAGCCTCTGGAAACACCATATATTTT.

V and J are TRBV19 and TRBJ1-1; TRBD1 agrees at 7 bases. Trimming at V came to 7 bases and at J to 0 bases, leaving 8 bases not matched to a gene. The CDR3 consists of 15 residues. Germline V gene data show CDR1 as LNHDA and CDR2 as SQIVND (reference sequence). The CDR3 loop is CASNLRDRVNTEAFF. CDR3 bases: TGTGCCAGTAACCTCCGGGACAGAGTGAACACTGAAGCTTTCTTT.

This clone appeared a few times. V usage is TRBV19 and J usage is TRBJ2-5; D gene ambiguous. The V end was cut by 2 bases, the J end by 5 bases, with 9 bases between. Germline assignment: CDR1 LNHDA and CDR2 SQIVND (reference sequence). The CDR3 sequence is 13 residues long. The CDR3 nucleotides read TGTGCCAGTAGTATACGAGGATCGGAGACCCAGTACTTC. Protein: CASSIRGSETQYF.

The V gene is TRBV5-1, the J gene TRBJ2-1, with 10 nucleotides matching TRBD2. CDR3 length: 15 residues. With V trimmed by 1 base and J by 4 bases, 2 bases remained unmatched. Germline values: CDR1 SGHRS, CDR2 YFSETQ. This CDR3 reads CASSLSSGSYNEQFF. CDR3 bases: TGCGCCAGCAGCTTGTCTAGCGGGAGTTACAATGAGCAGTTCTTC.

The rearrangement links TRBV14 to TRBJ1-2; TRBD1 matches at 8 bases. The CDR3 contains 15 residues. Trimming removed 5 bases from V and 7 bases from J; junction bases left unmatched: 12. The germline CDR1 and CDR2 sequences are SGHDN and FVKESK. The CDR3 is CASSAGQGKVVGYTF. In DNA, the CDR3 is TGTGCCAGCAGCGCCGGACAGGGAAAGGTTGTTGGCTACACCTTC.

V usage is TRBV7-2 and J usage is TRBJ2-1; 8 bases map to TRBD2. The CDR3 loop spans 15 amino acids. V dropped 5 bases and J dropped 4; count of bases not matched to a gene: 7. Per the germline V gene, CDR1 is SGHTA and CDR2 is FQGNSA. CDR3 nucleotide sequence: TGTGCCAGCAGCACAGACTTAGCGGGGTACAATGAGCAGTTCTTC. It specifies CASSTDLAGYNEQFF.

V is TRBV5-1 and J is TRBJ2-7; 10 bases agree with TRBD2. With 2 bases clipped from V and 0 bases from J, the junction kept 2 bases outside the gene matches. Per germline, CDR1 SGHRS and CDR2 YFSETQ. The CDR3 extends over 15 amino acids. CDR3 coding DNA: TGCGCCAGCAGCTTTGGACTAGCGGACTCCTACGAGCAGTACTTC. It codes for CASSFGLADSYEQYF.

The CDR3 DNA is TGTGCCTGGAGTGAAGGGGGCCTCTATGGCTACACCTTC. Protein product: CAWSEGGLYGYTF. The chain has TRBV30 and TRBJ1-2; 7 bases are a match to TRBD1. CDR1 GTSNPN and CDR2 SVGIG come from the germline V gene (reference sequence). The V gene end was trimmed by 1 base and the J gene end by 4 bases; junction bases not matched to a gene: 3. The CDR3 extends over 13 amino acids.

The V call is TRBV19, the J call TRBJ1-5; no reliable D call. Trimming cost V 3 bases and J 0 bases, with 9 bases left between them. CDR1 is LNHDA and CDR2 is SQIVND in the germline V gene (reference sequence). The CDR3 runs to 15 residues. As DNA, the CDR3 is TGTGCCAGTAGTATCGAGCCTTATAGCAATCAGCCCCAGCATTTT. Its translation: CASSIEPYSNQPQHF.

The rearrangement links TRBV6-1 to TRBJ1-1; D gene uncertain. This CDR3 region has 13 residues. The ends were cut back, 11 bases at V and 1 base at J, with 14 bases in the middle. CDR1 and CDR2 from the germline V gene are MNHNS and SASEGT. CDR3 loop: CAYTLVQNTEAFF. The CDR3 nucleotides are TGTGCCTATACCCTAGTGCAGAACACTGAAGCTTTCTTT.

J is TRBJ1-1 and V is TRBV5-1; no clear D. Trimming removed 2 bases from V and 1 base from J, with 12 bases in between. The CDR3 runs to 15 residues. CDR1 and CDR2 (germline): SGHRS, YFSETQ. The CDR3, as DNA: TGCGCCAGCAGCTTAGGCACGGCGGAGAACACTGAAGCTTTCTTT. Encoded protein: CASSLGTAENTEAFF. Complete variable domain (other parts from reference TRBV5-1 and TRBJ1-1): KAGVTQTPRYLIKTRGQQVTLSCSPISGHRSVSWYQQTPGQGLQFLFEYFSETQRNKGNFPGRFSGRQFSNSRSEMNVSTLELGDSALYLCASSLGTAENTEAFFGQGTRLTVV.